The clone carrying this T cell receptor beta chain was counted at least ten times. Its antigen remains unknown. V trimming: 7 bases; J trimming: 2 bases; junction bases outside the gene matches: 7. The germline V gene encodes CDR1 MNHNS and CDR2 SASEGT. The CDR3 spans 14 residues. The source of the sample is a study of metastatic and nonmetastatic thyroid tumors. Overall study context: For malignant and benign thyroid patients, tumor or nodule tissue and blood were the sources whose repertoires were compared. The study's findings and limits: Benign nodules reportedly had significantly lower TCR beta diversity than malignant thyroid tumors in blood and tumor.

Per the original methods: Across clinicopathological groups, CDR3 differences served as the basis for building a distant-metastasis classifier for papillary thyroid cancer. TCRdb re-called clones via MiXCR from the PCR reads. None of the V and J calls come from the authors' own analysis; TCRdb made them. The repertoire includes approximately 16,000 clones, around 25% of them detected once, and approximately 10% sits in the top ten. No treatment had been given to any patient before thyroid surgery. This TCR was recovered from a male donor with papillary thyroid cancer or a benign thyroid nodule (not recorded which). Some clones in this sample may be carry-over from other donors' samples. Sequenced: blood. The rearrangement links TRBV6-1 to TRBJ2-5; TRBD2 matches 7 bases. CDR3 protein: CASTLGGVQETQYF. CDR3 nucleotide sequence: TGTGCCAGCACTCTGGGGGGGGTACAAGAGACCCAGTACTTC.